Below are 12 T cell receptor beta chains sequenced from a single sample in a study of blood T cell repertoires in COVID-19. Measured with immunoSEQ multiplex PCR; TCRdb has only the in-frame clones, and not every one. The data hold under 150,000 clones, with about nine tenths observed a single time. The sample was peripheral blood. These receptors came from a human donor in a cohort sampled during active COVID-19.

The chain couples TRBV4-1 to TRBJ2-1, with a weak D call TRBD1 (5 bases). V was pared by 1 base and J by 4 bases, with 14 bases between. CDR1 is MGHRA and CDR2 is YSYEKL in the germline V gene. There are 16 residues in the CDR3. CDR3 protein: CASSQVQAGWYNEQFF. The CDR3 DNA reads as TGCGCCAGCAGCCAAGTCCAAGCAGGGTGGTACAATGAGCAGTTCTTC.

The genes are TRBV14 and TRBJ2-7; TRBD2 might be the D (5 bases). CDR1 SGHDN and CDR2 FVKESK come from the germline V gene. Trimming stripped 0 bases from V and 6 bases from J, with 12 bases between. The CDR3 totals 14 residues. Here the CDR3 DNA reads TGTGCCAGCAGCCAAGAGTTCGAGGGATCCGAGCAGTACTTC. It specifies CASSQEFEGSEQYF.

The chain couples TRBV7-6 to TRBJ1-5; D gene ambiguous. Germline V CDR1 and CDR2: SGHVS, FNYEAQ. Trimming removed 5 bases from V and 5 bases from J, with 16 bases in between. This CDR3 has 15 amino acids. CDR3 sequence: CASSDVGGLHQPQHF. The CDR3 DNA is TGTGCCAGCAGCGACGTGGGCGGGCTACATCAGCCCCAGCATTTT.

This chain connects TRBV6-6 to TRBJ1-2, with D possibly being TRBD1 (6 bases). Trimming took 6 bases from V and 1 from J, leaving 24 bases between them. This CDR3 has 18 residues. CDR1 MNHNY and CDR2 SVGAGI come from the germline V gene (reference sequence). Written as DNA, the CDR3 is TGTGCCAGCAGCCGAGCCAACAGGGTGGTTTCCCATAACTATGGCTACACCTTC. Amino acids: CASSRANRVVSHNYGYTF.

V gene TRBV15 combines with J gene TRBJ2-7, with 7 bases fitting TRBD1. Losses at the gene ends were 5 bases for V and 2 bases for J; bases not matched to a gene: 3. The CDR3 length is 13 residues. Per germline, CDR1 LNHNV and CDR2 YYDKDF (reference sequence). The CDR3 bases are TGTGCCACCAGCGGGGACAGTCCCTACGAGCAGTACTTC. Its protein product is CATSGDSPYEQYF.

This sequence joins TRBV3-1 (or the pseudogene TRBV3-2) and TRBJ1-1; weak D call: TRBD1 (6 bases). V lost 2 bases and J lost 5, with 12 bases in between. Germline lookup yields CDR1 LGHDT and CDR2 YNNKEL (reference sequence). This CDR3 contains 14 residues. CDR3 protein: CASSQQGWETEAFF. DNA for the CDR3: TGTGCCAGCAGCCAACAGGGGTGGGAAACTGAAGCTTTCTTT.

The CDR3 DNA reads as TGCAGCGTCCAACCCAGGGAGGGGGTGGTAGAGACCCAGTACTTC. This gives the protein CSVQPREGVVETQYF. The V and J genes are TRBV29-1 and TRBJ2-5; a possible D gene is TRBD2 (7 bases). This CDR3 region has 15 residues. Trimming pared 6 bases from V and 4 bases from J, leaving 21 bases between. Germline CDR1 SQVTM, CDR2 ANQGSEA.

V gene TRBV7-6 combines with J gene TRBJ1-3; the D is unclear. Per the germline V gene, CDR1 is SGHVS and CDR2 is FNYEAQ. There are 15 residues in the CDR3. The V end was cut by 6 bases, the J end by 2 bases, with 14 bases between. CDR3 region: CASSQTGVPGNTIYF. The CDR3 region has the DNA TGTGCCAGCAGTCAGACGGGTGTCCCTGGAAACACCATATATTTT.

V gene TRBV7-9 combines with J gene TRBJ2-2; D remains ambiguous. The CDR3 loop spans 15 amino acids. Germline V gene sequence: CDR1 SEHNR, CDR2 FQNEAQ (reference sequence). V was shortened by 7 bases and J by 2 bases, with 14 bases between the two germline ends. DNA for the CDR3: TGTGCCAGCACAAACCCAACTACAAACACCGGGGAGCTGTTTTTT. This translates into CASTNPTTNTGELFF.

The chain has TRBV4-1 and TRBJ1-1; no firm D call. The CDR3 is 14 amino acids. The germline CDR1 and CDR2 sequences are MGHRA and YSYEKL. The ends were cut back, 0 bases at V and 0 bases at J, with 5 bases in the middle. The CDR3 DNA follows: TGCGCCAGCAGCCAAGATCGGGTGAACACTGAAGCTTTCTTT. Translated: CASSQDRVNTEAFF.

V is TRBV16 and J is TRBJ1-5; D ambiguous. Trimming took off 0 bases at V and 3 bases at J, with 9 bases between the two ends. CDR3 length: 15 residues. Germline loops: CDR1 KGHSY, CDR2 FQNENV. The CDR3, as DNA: TGTGCCAGCAGCCAATCAGGCGGGTCCAATCAGCCCCAGCATTTT. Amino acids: CASSQSGGSNQPQHF.

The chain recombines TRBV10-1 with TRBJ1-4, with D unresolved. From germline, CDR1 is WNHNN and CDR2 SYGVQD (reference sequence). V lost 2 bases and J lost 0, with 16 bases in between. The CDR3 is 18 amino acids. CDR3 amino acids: CASSENGVGRATNEKLFF. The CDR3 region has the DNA TGCGCCAGCAGTGAGAACGGGGTAGGGAGAGCAACTAATGAAAAACTGTTTTTT.